Many counts were recorded for the clone carrying this TCR beta chain. The target antigen is unknown. V was pared by 10 bases and J by 4 bases, with 19 bases between. The CDR3 loop spans 14 amino acids. Time point: persistent/refractory GD, antithyroid drugs over 5 years with positive TRAb. Following extraction of RNA from PBMCs, that RNA was used to make the TCR library. This entry belongs to a study of regulatory T cells in long-lasting Graves disease. Findings and caveats of the study: Persistent disease showed a preference for TRBV28, TRBJ1-2 and TRBJ2-5.

Construction of TCR beta libraries relied on iRepertoire HTBI primers and on Arm-PCR targeting CDR3 regions. TCRdb reprocessed the multiplex PCR reads with MiXCR, giving one entry per CDR3 protein. The sample lists more than 300,000 distinct CDR3 sequences; more than 20% were seen once. This clonotype was obtained from a middle-aged woman with Graves disease. The sample in question was peripheral blood mononuclear cells (PBMCs), obtained when the disease was refractory, from a patient treated with antithyroid drugs. This sequence joins TRBV12-3 or TRBV12-4 and TRBJ2-5; D may be TRBD1 or TRBD2 (5 bases each). CDR3 loop: CANGRGPPTETQYF. The CDR3 DNA follows: TGTGCCAACGGTCGGGGACCACCTACAGAGACCCAGTACTTC.